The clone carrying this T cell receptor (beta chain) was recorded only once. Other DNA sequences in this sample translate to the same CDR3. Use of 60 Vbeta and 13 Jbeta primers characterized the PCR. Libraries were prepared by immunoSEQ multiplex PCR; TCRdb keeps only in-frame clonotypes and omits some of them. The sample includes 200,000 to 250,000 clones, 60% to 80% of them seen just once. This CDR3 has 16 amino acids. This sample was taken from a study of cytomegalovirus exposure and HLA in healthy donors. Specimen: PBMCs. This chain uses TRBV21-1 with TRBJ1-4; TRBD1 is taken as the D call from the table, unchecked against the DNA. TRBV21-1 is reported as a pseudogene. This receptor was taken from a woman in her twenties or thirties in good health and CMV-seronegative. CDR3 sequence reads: CASSNSLRATNEKLFF. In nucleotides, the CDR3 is TGTGCCAGCAGCAACTCACTCAGGGCAACTAATGAAAAACTGTTTTTT.